This record covers a single T cell receptor beta chain. The antigen remains unidentified. Germline CDR1 reads SGHDT; CDR2 reads YYEEEE. V was pared by 2 bases and J by 3 bases, with 11 bases of the junction left unmatched. CDR3 length equals 16 residues. Sequencing relied on a cDNA template that was reverse transcribed from extracted RNA. The repertoire was sequenced with immunoSEQ multiplex PCR; TCRdb's copy has only in-frame clones and lacks some. The table includes over 95,000 clones, roughly three fifths detected once. Treatment noted: oral pan-JAK inhibitor, 5-10 mg twice daily. Alopecia areata patients had lesional scalp punch biopsies and peripheral blood taken from them. The data originate from a study of CD8+ T cells in alopecia areata. Whole-study results and caveats: Many expanded lesional clones persisted in scalp and blood during tofacitinib. It was lesional scalp, especially alopecia totalis/universalis, that showed higher clonality than normal scalp. Both scalp clonality and the expanded CD8+ clones among the top 100 showed a significant decrease with tofacitinib.

Sequenced material: CD4+ T cells sorted from blood, taken at week 24, from a patient treated with tofacitinib. The TCR was taken from a human donor with alopecia areata. This sequence joins TRBV5-6 and TRBJ2-7; 7 bases match TRBD1. CDR3 loop: CASSLYGDRAIYEQYF. The CDR3 bases are TGTGCCAGCAGCTTATATGGCGACAGGGCTATCTACGAGCAGTACTTC.